The text below deals with one T cell receptor (beta chain). The antigen remains unidentified. Here immunoSEQ multiplex PCR was the method, and the copy in TCRdb shows in-frame clones only, minus some. The sample has tens of thousands of clones; about 92% are singletons. These data belong to a study of cytomegalovirus exposure and HLA in healthy donors. Study-wide points: In vitro confirmation showed three CMV-associated chains to be CMV antigen specific. The classifier was said to identify cytomegalovirus status with high specificity and sensitivity. TCR beta chains numbering some 150 were designated cytomegalovirus-associated. Subsequent analysis found a tendency for first-cohort TCR clusters to co-occur within the 120 or so validation repertoires.

This CDR3 comprises 15 residues. V dropped 4 bases and J dropped 5; count of bases not matched to a gene: 6. Looked up from germline, CDR1 is SGHNT and CDR2 is YYREEE (reference sequence). The sample consisted of PBMCs. This TCR was recovered from a man between 18 and 29 years old in good health and CMV-seronegative. This chain joins TRBV5-4 and TRBJ2-2, with 9 bases that match TRBD1. The CDR3 nucleotides are TGTGCCAGCAGCATAGGGACAGGGCGAACCGGGGAGCTGTTTTTT. This codes for CASSIGTGRTGELFF. Looking up the rest from reference TRBV5-4 and TRBJ2-2 gives the full variable domain: ETGVTQSPTHLIKTRGQQVTLRCSSQSGHNTVSWYQQALGQGPQFIFQYYREEENGRGNFPPRFSGLQFPNYSSELNVNALELDDSALYLCASSIGTGRTGELFFGEGSRLTVL.